This T cell receptor (beta chain) was sequenced during a study of OX40 agonist ivuxolimab in advanced cancers. Background on the study: Patients receiving dose escalation had hepatocellular carcinoma, melanoma, renal cell or head and neck cancer.

V dropped 0 bases and J dropped 0 bases, with 6 bases sitting between them. The germline V gene encodes CDR1 SGHDT and CDR2 YYEEEE. This CDR3 has 15 amino acids. The sample holds one count of this clone. As yet, its antigen is unknown. Autoimmune disease history or systemic immunosuppression led to patient exclusion. Study-level points and caveats: Circulating CD4+ and CD8+ T cells showed clonal expansion by week 6 at 0.1 to 3.0 mg/kg. Averaging showed that CD8+ T cells had more expanded clones than CD4+ did.

Assay: immunoSEQ multiplex PCR; the TCRdb copy retains only in-frame clones and omits some. This table holds approximately 68,000 clones, 70% to 90% found once. V usage is TRBV5-6 and J usage is TRBJ1-4; D gene unclear. This sequence originates from an adult with an advanced solid tumor such as melanoma, head and neck, liver or kidney cancer. The sequences come from CD4+ or CD8+ T cells sorted from blood, collected in a trial of the OX40 agonist ivuxolimab. CDR3 loop: CASSLDGATNEKLFF. The CDR3 nucleotides read TGTGCCAGCAGCTTGGACGGTGCAACTAATGAAAAACTGTTTTTT.